The rows below give T cell receptor beta chains drawn from one sample of a study of blood T cell repertoires in COVID-19. Here immunoSEQ multiplex PCR was the method, and the copy in TCRdb shows in-frame clones only, minus some. The data contain about 95,000 clones, 75% to 90% of them singletons. Sequencing was carried out using peripheral blood. The receptors were gathered from a man in his 60s with COVID-19, enrolled during active disease. Each CDR3 is given with its conserved first and last residue. A D gene is named only where the DNA matches it firmly. Rows may omit the clone size; those that give it use once, few, many or a size class.

TRBV4-1,NA,TRBJ2-7,NA,TGCGCCAGCAGCCAAGTCGCGTCCTACGAGCAGTACTTC,CASSQVASYEQYF
TRBV13,TRBD2,TRBJ2-1,NA,TGTGCCAGCAGCCTCTCCGGACTAGTCAATGAGCAGTTCTTC,CASSLSGLVNEQFF
TRBV6-1,TRBD2,TRBJ2-7,NA,TGTGCCAGCAGTGAGTGGTCGGGAGGGGAACCGGGGGACGAGCAGTACTTC,CASSEWSGGEPGDEQYF
TRBV6-2/TRBV6-3,NA,TRBJ2-3,NA,TGTGCCAGCAGTTACTCGGAGACAGATACGCAGTATTTT,CASSYSETDTQYF
TRBV6-5,NA,TRBJ2-3,NA,TGTGCCAGCACCCCCAGGACAGATACGCAGTATTTT,CASTPRTDTQYF
TRBV19,TRBD1,TRBJ1-1,NA,TGTGCCAGTAGTTCTCGGACAGGGGCGAACACTGAAGCTTTCTTT,CASSSRTGANTEAFF
TRBV2,NA,TRBJ1-4,once,TGTGCCAGCAGTGAGACTCCAACAACTAATGAAAAACTGTTTTTT,CASSETPTTNEKLFF
TRBV5-6,NA,TRBJ2-2,NA,TGTGCCAGCAGCTTGGGCCCTAGCGACACCGGGGAGCTGTTTTTT,CASSLGPSDTGELFF
TRBV5-6,NA,TRBJ1-1,few,TGTGCCAGCAGCTTGGACAGGGAAGTCGAAGCTTTCTTT,CASSLDREVEAFF
TRBV10-3,NA,TRBJ1-2,NA,TGTGCCATCAGTGAAACCATGCAGGGGAGAGGTGGCTACACCTTC,CAISETMQGRGGYTF
TRBV19,TRBD2,TRBJ2-1,once,TGTGCCAGTAGTCCCGGGACTAGCGGGAGATACAATGAGCAGTTCTTC,CASSPGTSGRYNEQFF
TRBV7-9,NA,TRBJ2-1,NA,TGTGCCAGCAGCTTAAGTACTTCCTTCCGGGGGTTCTTC,CASSLSTSFRGFF
TRBV9,TRBD1,TRBJ1-1,once,TGTGCCAGCAGTGGGGTGCTTGGACAGGGCACTGAAGCTTTCTTT,CASSGVLGQGTEAFF
TRBV4-2,TRBD2,TRBJ2-2,NA,TGTGCCAGCGCCGAGGGCGGGGGAACCGGGGAGCTGTTTTTT,CASAEGGGTGELFF
TRBV11-3,NA,TRBJ2-5,NA,TGTGCCAGCAGCTTAGGTCTCCGAGAGACCCAGTACTTC,CASSLGLRETQYF
TRBV18,NA,TRBJ2-5,NA,TGTGCCAGCTCGCTGCTGGGGGCAGCTTTCCAAGAGACCCAGTACTTC,CASSLLGAAFQETQYF
TRBV11-2,NA,TRBJ1-4,NA,TGTGCCAGCAGCCTTTTCCCCCCTAAAAATGAAAAACTGTTTTTT,CASSLFPPKNEKLFF
TRBV3-1/TRBV3-2,NA,TRBJ1-4,NA,TGTGCCAGCAGCCAAGCCCCAGGTAACCATGAAAAACTGTTTTTT,CASSQAPGNHEKLFF
TRBV2,NA,TRBJ1-5,once,TGTGCCAGCAGTGAAAGCGGGACCGGGGGGAAGCCCCAGCATTTT,CASSESGTGGKPQHF
TRBV5-5,TRBD1,TRBJ2-7,once,TGTGCCAGCAGCCCGGACAGGGACGAGCAGTACTTC,CASSPDRDEQYF
TRBV30,TRBD1,TRBJ1-2,NA,TGTGCCTGGGGACAGGGACAGGGGGACGGCTACACCTTC,CAWGQGQGDGYTF
TRBV3-1/TRBV3-2,TRBD1,TRBJ1-6,NA,TGTGCCAGCAGCCCCGATCGGACAGGGGATTCACCCCTCCACTTT,CASSPDRTGDSPLHF
TRBV28,NA,TRBJ1-2,NA,TGTGCCAGCAGTCCCTGGGGAGGGTCCCTCTATGGCTACACCTTC,CASSPWGGSLYGYTF
TRBV12-5,TRBD2,TRBJ2-7,NA,TGTGCTAGTGGTCCCGGACTAGGCGACGAGCAGTACTTC,CASGPGLGDEQYF
TRBV10-1,NA,TRBJ2-3,NA,TGCGCCAGCAGATCGGGAGATACGCAGTATTTT,CASRSGDTQYF
TRBV6-2/TRBV6-3,TRBD1,TRBJ2-7,NA,TGTGCCAGCAGTTACGACAGGGTTTTCCACGAGCAGTACTTC,CASSYDRVFHEQYF